Listed below are T cell receptor beta chains from one sample, sequenced in a study of human T cells and chemical hapten exposure. In TCRdb, the RACE reads were re-called with MiXCR into one record per CDR3 protein. The sample includes a few hundred thousand distinct CDR3 sequences, over 6% seen only once; the top ten take around 6%. The source was whole blood, collected in connection with sensitization to the hapten diphenylcyclopropenone (DPC). All receptors derive from a woman aged 18-30 years with alopecia areata. Some clones in this sample may be carry-over from other donors' samples. The conserved cysteine and the conserved F or W are not part of the CDR3 here. Each record gives: V gene, J gene, clone size, CDR3 protein. Rows may omit the clone size; those that give it use once, few, many or a size class.

TRBV19	TRBJ1-5	few	ASSTYGTGGHQPQH
TRBV4-3	TRBJ2-7	many	ASSPGTGEHEQY
TRBV11-2	TRBJ1-5	many	ASSLSFGTMQPQH
TRBV28	TRBJ1-5	many	ASSSPAGGFMGNQPQH
TRBV20-1	TRBJ2-7	few	SARDSWDEQY
TRBV20-1	TRBJ2-2	.	SARVLRGQGPTGELF
TRBV3-1	TRBJ1-1	.	ASSRDWGGTEAF
TRBV3-1	TRBJ2-1	few	ASSQDTISYNEQF
TRBV5-1	TRBJ1-3	.	ASSLYGSGNTIY
TRBV7-2	TRBJ2-3	many	ASSLGDTVSSTDTQY
TRBV6-2/TRBV6-3	TRBJ1-1	many	ASSRDRVNTEAF
TRBV7-9	TRBJ2-7	few	ASSLVGSGVYEQY
TRBV3-1	TRBJ2-1	few	ASSPLGTSNEQF
TRBV7-2	TRBJ1-2	few	ASTDGPGTGSNYGYT
TRBV10-3	TRBJ2-5	few	AISERGETQY
TRBV29-1	TRBJ2-2	many	SVDTGELF
TRBV10-2	TRBJ2-3	many	ASSESGRTDTQY
TRBV10-3	TRBJ2-3	.	AISELGTGDTQY
TRBV7-9	TRBJ1-2	.	ASSLVQSNYGYT
TRBV20-1	TRBJ1-1	many	SSPDRGNTEAF
TRBV6-2/TRBV6-3	TRBJ1-4	many	ASSYNAMSTNEKLF
TRBV11-2	TRBJ2-3	few	ASSLSLSSN
TRBV11-2	TRBJ2-4	.	ASSLAVAKNIQY
TRBV6-6	TRBJ2-7	many	ASRQSTYEQY
TRBV12-3/TRBV12-4	TRBJ2-3	many	ASSLSLDTQY
TRBV27	TRBJ2-7	.	ASSPPRSSYEQY
TRBV7-2	TRBJ2-1	.	ASSLFGYNEQF
TRBV6-1	TRBJ2-1	.	ASSEMVTEWDEQF
TRBV5-1	TRBJ1-6	few	ASSALTPGPLNSPLH
TRBV3-1	TRBJ1-1	many	ASSQDPFVVPY
TRBV3-1	TRBJ1-6	.	ASSQGAGVVSPLH
TRBV7-6	TRBJ1-4	many	ASSSTLTGRDEKLF
TRBV6-2/TRBV6-3	TRBJ1-2	many	ASSPGDRSHGYT
TRBV9	TRBJ2-5	many	ASSPVGGGETQY
TRBV5-4	TRBJ1-1	few	ASSYDRTEAF
TRBV5-6	TRBJ2-1	many	ASRGTVSSYNEQF
TRBV5-4	TRBJ1-1	few	ASSWNTGMNTEAF
TRBV29-1	TRBJ2-7	many	SVSKGSTYEQY
TRBV6-6	TRBJ2-5	many	ASSLPHGSQETQY
TRBV21-1	TRBJ1-1	many	ASSAGQGNTEAF
TRBV7-2	TRBJ1-5	many	ASSELGADQPQH
TRBV19	TRBJ2-2	many	ASSHTGGWNTGELF
TRBV7-2	TRBJ2-7	.	ASSLLAGGPVEY
TRBV27	TRBJ1-6	many	ASSLRTDYNSPLH
TRBV7-3	TRBJ2-3	few	ASRSGQGSDTQY
TRBV7-2	TRBJ2-6	.	ASTSAGSGANVLT
TRBV6-5	TRBJ2-7	many	ASSRDVSYEQY
TRBV15	TRBJ1-6	many	ATSRDFGVGSPLH
TRBV5-4	TRBJ1-1	many	ASSLTGLNTEAF
TRBV18	TRBJ1-1	few	ASSPLEGAIGVTEAF
TRBV29-1	TRBJ2-1	many	SVEEGYEQF
TRBV6-2/TRBV6-3	TRBJ2-7	.	ASSYPGTGVGPSYEQY
TRBV7-6	TRBJ1-1	many	ASSPRGAEAF
TRBV5-1	TRBJ2-1	.	ASSLPGNEQF
TRBV4-3	TRBJ2-7	many	ASSQDFAEGLVSEQY
TRBV5-1	TRBJ2-5	many	ASSLLGLQQETQY
TRBV6-2/TRBV6-3	TRBJ2-7	few	ATGDSSYEQY
TRBV4-3	TRBJ2-7	few	ASSQGGWPGGPYEQY